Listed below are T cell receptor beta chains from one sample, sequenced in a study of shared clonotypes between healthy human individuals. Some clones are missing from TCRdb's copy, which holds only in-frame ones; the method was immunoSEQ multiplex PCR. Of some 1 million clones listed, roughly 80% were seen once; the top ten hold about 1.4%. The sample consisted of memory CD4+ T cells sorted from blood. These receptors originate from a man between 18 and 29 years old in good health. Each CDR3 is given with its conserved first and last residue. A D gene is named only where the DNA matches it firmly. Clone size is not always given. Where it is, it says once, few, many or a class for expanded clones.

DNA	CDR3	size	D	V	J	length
TGTGCCTGGAGTGTTGGGGGACAGGGTAATTCACCCCTCCACTTT	CAWSVGGQGNSPLHF	NA	TRBD1	TRBV30	TRBJ1-6	15
TGTGCCACCAGCAAATCAGCGGCGGTCGTTCAAGAGACCCAGTACTTC	CATSKSAAVVQETQYF	NA	NA	TRBV15	TRBJ2-5	16
TGTGCCAGCAGTTTCACCTCTGGGGCCAACGTCCTGACTTTC	CASSFTSGANVLTF	NA	NA	TRBV28	TRBJ2-6	14
TGTGCCAGCAGCTTGGGAGGGTTTAGCAATCAGCCCCAGCATTTT	CASSLGGFSNQPQHF	NA	NA	TRBV5-6	TRBJ1-5	15
TGTGCCAGCAGAAGACGGGGGGAACAAGAGACCCAGTACTTC	CASRRRGEQETQYF	NA	TRBD2	TRBV7-9	TRBJ2-5	14
TGTGCCAGCAGCTTAAGGGGGAGGAGCACAGATACGCAGTATTTT	CASSLRGRSTDTQYF	NA	NA	TRBV7-2	TRBJ2-3	15
TGTGCCAGCAGCGGGACTAGCGGGAGACAAGAGACCCAGTACTTC	CASSGTSGRQETQYF	NA	TRBD2	TRBV9	TRBJ2-5	15
TGCGCCAGCAGCCAAGCCGCTAGCCGCACCTACGAGCAGTACTTC	CASSQAASRTYEQYF	NA	NA	TRBV4-1	TRBJ2-7	15
TGTGCCAGTAGTCTGGGACAGGGATACTCTGGAAACACCATATATTTT	CASSLGQGYSGNTIYF	NA	TRBD1	TRBV19	TRBJ1-3	16
TGTGCCTGGAGTTACAGGGACTACGAGCAGTACTTC	CAWSYRDYEQYF	NA	NA	TRBV30	TRBJ2-7	12
TGTGCCAGCAGCCTACAGCGTATGAACACTGAAGCTTTCTTT	CASSLQRMNTEAFF	NA	NA	TRBV7-2	TRBJ1-1	14
TGTGCCATCAGTGAGACTGTCAATGAGCAGTTCTTC	CAISETVNEQFF	NA	NA	TRBV10-3	TRBJ2-1	12
TGCGCCAGCAGCCCGGGACTTGGATACGAGCAGTACTTC	CASSPGLGYEQYF	NA	NA	TRBV4-1	TRBJ2-7	13
TGTGCCAGCCAACCTCTGGACAGCTCCTACGAGCAGTACTTC	CASQPLDSSYEQYF	NA	NA	TRBV28	TRBJ2-7	14
TGTGCCAGCAGTTACGCCCGACTCGGCTACGAGCAGTACTTC	CASSYARLGYEQYF	NA	NA	TRBV6-5	TRBJ2-7	14
TGTGCCAGCTCCCTAGACGTCCGGACTGAAGCTTTCTTT	CASSLDVRTEAFF	NA	NA	TRBV18	TRBJ1-1	13
TGTGCCAGCAGCCCGGACTCGAGACAGCCCCAGCATTTT	CASSPDSRQPQHF	NA	NA	TRBV6-6	TRBJ1-5	13
TGTGCCAGCAGCTTGGGTGGGGGGAGGTATGGTGAAGCTTTCTTT	CASSLGGGRYGEAFF	once	NA	TRBV5-6	TRBJ1-1	15
TGCGCCAGCTCGGGGGTCCCCCAGGGCGAGCAGTACTTC	CASSGVPQGEQYF	NA	NA	TRBV10-1	TRBJ2-7	13
TGTGCCAGCAGCGATAGCGCGATGGGGGGCACAGATACGCAGTATTTT	CASSDSAMGGTDTQYF	NA	NA	TRBV9	TRBJ2-3	16
TGTGCCTGGAACAGGGGAATCACCGGGGAGCTGTTTTTT	CAWNRGITGELFF	few	TRBD1	TRBV30	TRBJ2-2	13
TGTGCCAGCAGCCAAGGGGACAGGGGAACTTATGGCTACACCTTC	CASSQGDRGTYGYTF	few	TRBD1	TRBV4-2	TRBJ1-2	15
TGTGCCATCAGTGAGTCGGAGGTGAACACTGAAGCTTTCTTT	CAISESEVNTEAFF	few	NA	TRBV10-3	TRBJ1-1	14
TGTGCCAGCAGCGTAGGACAGCTTAATAATTCACCCCTCCACTTT	CASSVGQLNNSPLHF	NA	NA	TRBV9	TRBJ1-6	15
TGTGCCAGCAGCTTGGGGGGTAAAGGTCAGCCCCAGCATTTT	CASSLGGKGQPQHF	NA	NA	TRBV5-8	TRBJ1-5	14
TGCGCCAGCAGCCAAGTCGCGAGCGCAGATACGCAGTATTTT	CASSQVASADTQYF	NA	NA	TRBV4-1	TRBJ2-3	14
TGTGCCAGCTCACCGACGGGACAGGGGGGAAACTATGGCTACACCTTC	CASSPTGQGGNYGYTF	NA	TRBD1	TRBV18	TRBJ1-2	16
TGTGCTAGTGCCCCCGGGACAGGGCCTTTTTACGAGCAGTACTTC	CASAPGTGPFYEQYF	NA	TRBD1	TRBV12-5	TRBJ2-7	15
TGCAGCGTTTCGCCTAGCGGGAGTTACGAGCAGTACTTC	CSVSPSGSYEQYF	few	TRBD2	TRBV29-1	TRBJ2-7	13
TGTGCCAGCAGCCCACAGGGGACTGAAGCTTTCTTT	CASSPQGTEAFF	NA	TRBD1	TRBV5-5	TRBJ1-1	12
TGTGCCAGCAGTGGCCTCCAGCCCTCTGGGGCCAACGTCCTGACTTTC	CASSGLQPSGANVLTF	NA	NA	TRBV6-1	TRBJ2-6	16
TGTGCCAGCAGGCATTGGGAAGGACAGGCTGTCCAAGAGACCCAGTACTTC	CASRHWEGQAVQETQYF	NA	TRBD1	TRBV9	TRBJ2-5	17
TGTGCCAGCCGGACAGGGAACAGAGGGGATGGCTACACCTTC	CASRTGNRGDGYTF	NA	TRBD1	TRBV7-2	TRBJ1-2	14
TGTGCCAGCAGTGCCGCGACAGGGATGGGCACTGAAGCTTTCTTT	CASSAATGMGTEAFF	few	TRBD1	TRBV6-4	TRBJ1-1	15